This TCR beta chain was sequenced in a study of shared clonotypes between healthy human individuals (TCRdb year 2020). In terms of the full investigation: The cohort included three men and two women between 18 and 49 years of age. To estimate repertoire size and how much clonotypes are shared between individuals, the study performed deep sequencing of blood TCR repertoires from roughly five healthy adults. Each donor's leukapheresis produced roughly between roughly 0.85 and 9.5 billion PBMCs. Different laboratories and diverse techniques were used to prepare libraries and sequence TCR repertoires, to increase sequencing depth and limit assay-specific biases. For each donor, CD4 naive and CD4 memory were each run on three plates, CD8 naive on two plates, and CD8 memory on one plate.

Healthy HIV-negative adults with no recently reported acute infections or vaccinations were included as donors. All donors were Caucasian adults living in Nashville, Tennessee, USA. Magnetic negative selection was used to enrich CD4+ T cells, after which naive cells were positively selected on CD45RA and the negative fraction became the memory subset. Blood was collected by leukapheresis, and PBMCs were isolated by Ficoll-Histopaque density gradient centrifugation and then cryopreserved in liquid nitrogen vapor phase. Purity and quantity of every magnetically sorted T cell population were checked by analytical flow cytometry. Genomic DNA was isolated from every sorted fraction and measured by UV absorbance on a Nanodrop 2000c. Broad study findings and their caveats: Because the study included only a small number of donors, the genetic and exposure-history diversity represented was limited. Compared with non-shared clonotypes, the clonotypes found in all four sorted-subset donors had higher generation probabilities. Pairwise subsampling indicated that sequencing depth was expected to affect the degree of clonotype sharing among donors. Approximately 5% of naive CD4, 3.5% of naive CD8, roughly 2.4% of memory CD4, and roughly 0.4% of memory CD8 clonotypes were shared across a few donors. Only blood was sampled, and tissue TCR repertoires likely differ from those in blood. Estimated clonotype richness was generally larger for naive than for memory subsets. Rarefaction of sorted-subset datasets indicated incomplete sequencing despite the large sequencing depth.

The V end loses 3 bases and the J end loses 8 bases, and a stretch of 13 bases separates them. Looking up the germline V gene yields CDR1 MNHNS and CDR2 SASEGT. The CDR3 goes from the cysteine to the phenylalanine over 14 residues. Solely the CDR3 DNA is kept, with 42 bases framed from the first base. On this clone itself: Its antigen is currently not known. No qualities accompany the bases; no much larger clone lies one base away.

TCR CDR3 regions were amplified from genomic DNA by multiplex PCR using the deep immunoSEQ assay. Genomic DNA extracted from each cell subset was distributed evenly over all wells of several immunoSEQ 96-well plates, and each plate served as one replicate. For sorted subsets, each replicate PCR was loaded with 200 ng genomic DNA, equivalent to about 30,000 T cell genomes. Purified libraries were quantified with a Qubit 3.0 fluorometer, sized on a Bioanalyzer 2100, and re-quantified with the KAPA Library Quantification kit. Every immunoSEQ 96-well plate was sequenced on a separate single-read 150-cycle Illumina NextSeq 550 flow cell. For the original study's pipeline: Because only junctional sequences without quality scores were contained in the immunoSEQ output, filtering matching that applied to full-length reads could not be performed. Sequences were annotated with PyIR, a Python wrapper for IgBLAST v1.9, and V/J genes and CDR3 were assigned using IMGT germline references. Any read was removed if the V/J assignment was weak (E-value above 1e-6), the CDR3 was missing, or the read contained stop codons, out-of-frame junctions, or ambiguous translated residues. V3J clonotypes were defined by identical inferred V gene, J gene, and CDR3 amino acid sequence. To compute the percentage overlap between repertoires, the number of shared unique clonotypes was divided by the size of the smaller repertoire. Richness of each repertoire was evaluated using RTK rarefaction, the Chao1 estimator, and Recon v2.1 estimates of unobserved clonotypes. OLGA was used to compute generation probabilities for all TCRbeta clonotypes that the gDNA method yielded from a few donors. TCRdb took this table from immuneACCESS and kept in-frame rearrangements with V and J called. Such tables lack part of the clones; where checked against another copy, unresolved V genes explain under half of the gap, and the rest is unexplained. V and J calls and clone size are as listed in that table; D and trimming were resolved from the DNA. The sample table lists about 710,000 clones, around three quarters of them with a count of one. 1.5% to 2% of the sample belongs to the ten largest clones.

The sequenced material came from memory CD4+ T cells sorted from blood. The cell subset or site label corresponds to: CD45RA-negative fraction. Recombination joined TRBV6-1 with TRBJ1-4; tentative D gene TRBD1, with 5 bases matching. The TCR was taken from a woman between 25 and 40 years old in good health. The CDR3 region reads CASSDDTGGEKLFF. The sequenced DNA is TGTGCCAGCAGTGACGACACAGGAGGAGAAAAACTGTTTTTT.